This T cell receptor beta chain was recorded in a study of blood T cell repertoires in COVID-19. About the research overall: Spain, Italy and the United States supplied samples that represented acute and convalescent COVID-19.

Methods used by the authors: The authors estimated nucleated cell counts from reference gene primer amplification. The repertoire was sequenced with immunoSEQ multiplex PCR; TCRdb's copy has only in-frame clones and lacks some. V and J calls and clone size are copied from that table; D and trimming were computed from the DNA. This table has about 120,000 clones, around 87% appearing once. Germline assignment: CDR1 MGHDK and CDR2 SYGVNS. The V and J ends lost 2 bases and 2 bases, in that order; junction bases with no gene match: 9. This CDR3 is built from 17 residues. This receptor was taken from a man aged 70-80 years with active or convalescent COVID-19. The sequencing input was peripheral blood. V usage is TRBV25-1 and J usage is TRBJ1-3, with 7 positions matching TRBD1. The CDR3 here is CASSEGLRGRTGNTIYF. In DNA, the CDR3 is TGTGCCAGCAGTGAAGGATTAAGGGGGCGGACTGGAAACACCATATATTTT.